One sample yielded the 8 T cell receptor beta chains listed below, sequenced in a study of tumour-infiltrating T cells in Burkitt lymphoma. The repertoire was sequenced with immunoSEQ multiplex PCR; TCRdb's copy has only in-frame clones and lacks some. The table records 14,000 or so clones, 30% of them present only once. The sample comprised tumor tissue. These receptors originate from a human donor with diffuse large B-cell lymphoma.

This clone is labeled as medium-sized. The J gene is TRBJ1-4, the V gene TRBV7-9; TRBD1 might be the D (5 bases). Deletions cut 7 bases from V and 6 bases from J, with 18 bases between. This CDR3 contains 15 residues. CDR1 is SEHNR, CDR2 FQNEAQ, per germline (reference sequence). The CDR3 nucleotides read TGTGCCAGCACCCGGGGTCAGGGAAGAGATGAAAAACTGTTTTTT. Its protein is CASTRGQGRDEKLFF. The full variable domain, its missing parts supplied by reference TRBV7-9 and TRBJ1-4, is DTGVSQNPRHKITKRGQNVTFRCDPISEHNRLYWYRQTLGQGPEFLTYFQNEAQLEKSRLLSDRFSAERPKGSFSTLEIQRTEQGDSAMYLCASTRGQGRDEKLFFGSGTQLSVL.

The gene calls are TRBV28 and TRBJ1-1; D possibly corresponds to TRBD1 (6 bases). The ends were cut back, 5 bases at V and 7 bases at J, with 11 bases in the middle. CDR1 is MDHEN, CDR2 SYDVKM, per germline. CDR3 length equals 12 residues. The CDR3 loop is CASSIPTGEAFF. The CDR3 DNA reads TGTGCCAGCAGTATACCGACAGGTGAAGCTTTCTTT.

The chain carries TRBV7-9 and TRBJ2-1; 12 bases map to TRBD2. Germline trimming cut 5 bases from V and 10 bases from J; bases unmatched to any gene: 6. This CDR3 has 14 amino acids. Germline V gene sequence: CDR1 SEHNR, CDR2 FQNEAQ (reference sequence). This chain's CDR3 is CASSRLAGEREQFF. The CDR3 bases are TGTGCCAGCAGCCGACTAGCGGGAGAGCGGGAGCAGTTCTTC.

This clone was counted between two and nine times. The rearrangement uses TRBV5-6 and TRBJ2-7, with 9 bases matching TRBD1. The germline V gene has CDR1 SGHDT and CDR2 YYEEEE. J lost 5 bases, V lost 6 bases, and 6 bases had no gene match. This CDR3 is 13 amino acids long. DNA of the CDR3: TGTGCCAGCAACAAACAGGGGGCCCACGAGCAGTACTTC. Encoded protein: CASNKQGAHEQYF.

This clone has just a few counts. The chain combines TRBV7-2 with TRBJ2-3; maybe TRBD2 (5 bases). V lost 5 bases and J 5 bases, leaving 8 bases between the germline ends. CDR1 is SGHTA, CDR2 FQGNSA, per germline. This CDR3 contains 12 residues. CDR3 in amino acids: CASSITRDTQYF. The DNA for the CDR3 is TGTGCCAGCAGCATTACTAGAGATACGCAGTATTTT.

The gene calls are TRBV6-5 and TRBJ1-3; D is possibly TRBD1 (6 bases). The V end was cut by 6 bases, the J end by 8 bases, with 20 bases between. The germline CDR1 and CDR2 sequences are MNHEY and SVGAGI. The CDR3 runs 15 residues. The CDR3 is CASRRQQGSVDTIYF. CDR3 nucleotides: TGTGCCAGCAGGCGACAACAGGGTTCCGTAGACACCATATATTTT.

This clone was seen a single time. The chain recombines TRBV5-1 with TRBJ1-4, with a tentative D call TRBD1 (6 bases). The V gene's germline CDR1 is SGHRS and CDR2 YFSETQ. The V gene lost 3 bases and the J gene lost 0 bases, with 12 bases spanning the gap. The CDR3 totals 16 residues. This CDR3 reads CASSSRGVATNEKLFF. DNA of the CDR3: TGCGCCAGCAGCTCCAGGGGCGTCGCAACTAATGAAAAACTGTTTTTT. The full variable domain, rest sourced from reference TRBV5-1 and TRBJ1-4, is KAGVTQTPRYLIKTRGQQVTLSCSPISGHRSVSWYQQTPGQGLQFLFEYFSETQRNKGNFPGRFSGRQFSNSRSEMNVSTLELGDSALYLCASSSRGVATNEKLFFGSGTQLSVL.

The chain combines TRBV4-2 with TRBJ2-5; 7 nucleotides line up with TRBD1. J was trimmed by 4 bases and V by 1 base; bases with no gene match: 9. This CDR3 comprises 16 residues. Germline CDR1 reads LGHNA; CDR2 reads YNFKEQ. In nucleotides, the CDR3 is TGTGCCAGCAGCCAAGTTGGGACAGAAGTTTCAGAGACCCAGTACTTC. It specifies CASSQVGTEVSETQYF.